Each of the 2 T cell receptor beta chains below was sequenced from the same sample in a study of T cell repertoires in cytomegalovirus infection. TCRdb fed the reads into MiXCR, producing one record per CDR3 protein. The table shows about 350,000 distinct CDR3 sequences, with approximately 30% occurring only once. Their recognized antigens are unknown. The sample in question was cultured PBMCs, obtained from culture after CMV antigen stimulation. All receptors derive from a human donor in good health (CMV status not recorded). Some clones in this sample may be carry-over from other donors' samples.

The gene calls are TRBV11-2 and TRBJ2-1, with TRBD1 matching over 10 bases. V trimming: 4 bases; J trimming: 10 bases; junction bases outside the gene matches: 13. The CDR3 spans 16 residues. Germline CDR1 and CDR2: SGHAT and FQNNGV. The CDR3, as DNA: TGTGCCAGCAGCTCAAACAAGGGACAGGGGCCGCGGGAGCAGTTCTTC. Translating gives CASSSNKGQGPREQFF.

This clonotype was observed a handful of times. The chain links TRBV15 to TRBJ2-1; D not certain. Trimming pared 2 bases from V and 8 bases from J, leaving 22 bases between. The CDR3 loop spans 17 amino acids. Per germline, CDR1 LNHNV and CDR2 YYDKDF (reference sequence). The CDR3 DNA sequence: TGTGCCACCAGCAGATCCTCTCCCCTAGTAAGCGTCGATGAGCAGTTCTTC. Translated: CATSRSSPLVSVDEQFF. Full variable domain (rest looked up from reference TRBV15 and TRBJ2-1): DAMVIQNPRYQVTQFGKPVTLSCSQTLNHNVMYWYQQKSSQAPKLLFHYYDKDFNNEADTPDNFQSRRPNTSFCFLDIRSPGLGDTAMYLCATSRSSPLVSVDEQFFGPGTRLTVL.